The 30 T cell receptor beta chains given below trace back to one sample, sequenced in a study of T-cell reconstitution after alpha-beta-depleted transplantation in children (dated by TCRdb to the mid-2010s). Libraries came from PCR. Sequenced using an Illumina HiSeq 2500. Molecular barcoding was employed in the preparation of TCR libraries, with unique molecular identifiers being used to normalize TCRbeta repertoire quantification. TCRdb passed the public sequencing reads through fastp at Q25 and MiXCR, retaining productive beta sequences. Each record represents a unique CDR3 protein, reported with the most common genes and DNA among its rows. This sample holds about 540,000 distinct CDR3 sequences; around 19% were observed only once. The top ten constitute 2.5% to 3.5% of the sample. The sequences come from PBMCs from the stem cell graft donor, collected from the stem cell graft. The source of these receptors is a human donor who donated a stem cell graft to a child with acute lymphoblastic leukemia.

V usage is TRBV5-6 and J usage is TRBJ2-7; no firm D call. Trimming removed 4 bases from V and 3 bases from J, with 14 bases in between. Germline V gene data show CDR1 as SGHDT and CDR2 as YYEEEE. The CDR3 is 14 residues long. In DNA, the CDR3 is TGTGCCAGCAGCCCCCCTGGTTTCAGCTACGAGCAGTACTTC. Amino acid sequence: CASSPPGFSYEQYF.

This clonotype appeared a few times. The J gene is TRBJ2-7, the V gene TRBV27; TRBD1 matches 7 bases. Losses at the gene ends were 2 bases for V and 2 bases for J; bases not matched to a gene: 6. Per germline, CDR1 MNHEY and CDR2 SMNVEV (reference sequence). The CDR3 contains 15 residues. This CDR3 is CASSLMTGPTYEQYF. The CDR3 bases are TGTGCCAGCAGTTTAATGACAGGGCCGACCTACGAGCAGTACTTC.

The V call is TRBV7-9, the J call TRBJ2-3, with no clear D. This CDR3 contains 17 residues. V was cut by 6 bases and J by 0 bases, with 19 bases left in between. CDR1 is SEHNR, CDR2 FQNEAQ, per germline (reference sequence). The CDR3 sequence is CASSRVGIRSSTDTQYF. The CDR3 coding sequence is TGTGCCAGCAGTAGGGTGGGGATTCGGTCTAGCACAGATACGCAGTATTTT.

This clonotype turned up a few times. The J gene is TRBJ1-1, the V gene TRBV29-1; D might be TRBD1 (6 bases). Germline V gene sequence: CDR1 SQVTM, CDR2 ANQGSEA. This CDR3 comprises 11 residues. Trimming removed 5 bases at V and 8 bases at J, with 12 bases between. This CDR3 reads CSVPGDIEAFF. In nucleotides, the CDR3 is TGCAGCGTTCCGGGGGACATCGAAGCTTTCTTT.

The genes are TRBV11-1 and TRBJ1-1, with D unclear. This CDR3 has 15 residues. V lost 5 bases to trimming and J lost 0 bases, with 13 bases between them. The germline V gene has CDR1 SGHAT and CDR2 FQDESV (reference sequence). CDR3 sequence reads: CASSLHQRLNTEAFF. In DNA form, the CDR3 reads TGTGCCAGCAGCCTACACCAGCGCTTGAACACTGAAGCTTTCTTT.

The chain has TRBV21-1 and TRBJ1-2; TRBD1, the table's D call, was not compared with the DNA. TRBV21-1 is a pseudogene. The CDR3 extends over 14 amino acids. The CDR3 DNA follows: TGTGCCAGCTTACGGACGGGAAGATGGGATGGCTACACCTTC. Protein product: CASLRTGRWDGYTF.

This clonotype showed up just a few times. The chain has TRBV12-3 or TRBV12-4 and TRBJ2-7; 7 bases map to TRBD2. V shed 7 bases and J 5 bases; nucleotides not matched to a gene: 14. This CDR3 spans 15 amino acids. The CDR3 bases are TGTGCCAGCACCTCAGGGACTACATCTTTCGACGAGCAGTACTTC. This translates into CASTSGTTSFDEQYF.

This clonotype was seen a few times. This chain joins TRBV20-1 and TRBJ1-4; 7 nucleotides line up with TRBD1. This CDR3 is built from 14 residues. The junction had 11 bases not matched to a gene; V was cut back by 8 bases and J by 5 bases. Germline V gene data show CDR1 as DFQATT and CDR2 as SNEGSKA (reference sequence). The DNA for the CDR3 is TGCAGTACCCTCCAGGGGGTCGTAAATGAAAAACTGTTTTTT. This translates into CSTLQGVVNEKLFF.

The V gene is TRBV6-5, the J gene TRBJ2-3; weak D call: TRBD1 (5 bases). With 2 bases removed from V and 0 bases from J, the gap between germline ends came to 9 bases. The CDR3 consists of 15 residues. Germline loops: CDR1 MNHEY, CDR2 SVGAGI. The CDR3 DNA is TGTGCCAGCAGTTACATGGGGCCTAGCACAGATACGCAGTATTTT. Its translation is CASSYMGPSTDTQYF.

The chain is built from TRBV11-2 and TRBJ2-7; 8 bases align to TRBD2. The CDR3 spans 14 residues. With V trimmed by 1 base and J by 4 bases, 3 bases remained unmatched. Looked up from germline, CDR1 is SGHAT and CDR2 is FQNNGV. CDR3 loop: CASSLAPSGYEQYF. In DNA form, the CDR3 reads TGTGCCAGCAGCTTAGCCCCTAGCGGGTACGAGCAGTACTTC.

In its sample, this clonotype was seen a few times. V and J are TRBV18 and TRBJ2-7, with TRBD1 identical over 7 bases. CDR3 size: 15 residues. Germline trimming cut 4 bases from V and 5 bases from J; bases unmatched to any gene: 11. Per the germline V gene, CDR1 is KGHSH and CDR2 is LQKENI. DNA of the CDR3: TGTGCCAGCTCACGACCCCCGACAGGGAACCACGAGCAGTACTTC. The encoded protein is CASSRPPTGNHEQYF.

This clonotype was recorded a few times. This sequence joins TRBV12-3 or TRBV12-4 and TRBJ1-5; 8 nucleotides agree with TRBD1. V dropped 6 bases and J dropped 6; count of bases not matched to a gene: 10. The CDR3 runs to 15 residues. Here the CDR3 reads CASSTDRGRAQPQHF. Written as DNA, the CDR3 is TGTGCCAGCAGCACCGACAGGGGACGAGCTCAGCCCCAGCATTTT.

The chain employs TRBV27 and TRBJ1-5; D might be TRBD1 (6 bases). The CDR3 covers 15 residues. CDR1 MNHEY and CDR2 SMNVEV come from the germline V gene (reference sequence). With 3 bases removed from V and 3 bases from J, the gap between germline ends came to 12 bases. As DNA, the CDR3 is TGTGCCAGCAGTTTTTCGGGGGCGTTCAATCAGCCCCAGCATTTT. It codes for CASSFSGAFNQPQHF.

This rearrangement joins TRBV6-1 to TRBJ2-1; D is uncertain. The CDR3 is made up of 15 amino acids. Trimming took off 4 bases at V and 7 bases at J, with 17 bases between the two ends. Germline V gene sequence: CDR1 MNHNS, CDR2 SASEGT. CDR3 protein: CASSGVSSLGNEQFF. The CDR3 coding sequence is TGTGCCAGCAGTGGGGTATCCTCTTTAGGGAATGAGCAGTTCTTC.

The V call is TRBV28, the J call TRBJ2-7, with a weak D call TRBD2 (6 bases). CDR1 MDHEN and CDR2 SYDVKM come from the germline V gene. Trimming shortened V by 3 bases and J by 4 bases, and 16 bases separated the two germline ends. The CDR3 has 15 amino acids. CDR3 in DNA: TGTGCCAGCAGTTTCCTCCGGACTAACTCTTACGAGCAGTACTTC. Translated, it gives CASSFLRTNSYEQYF.

The rearrangement uses TRBV10-1 and TRBJ2-3; D unresolved. This CDR3 spans 13 amino acids. Germline V gene lookup returns CDR1 WNHNN and CDR2 SYGVQD (reference sequence). Trimming cost V 5 bases and J 3 bases, with 9 bases left between them. DNA of the CDR3: TGCGCCAGCAGTCAATTAAAGACAGATACGCAGTATTTT. This translates into CASSQLKTDTQYF.

The chain is built from TRBV25-1 and TRBJ2-5; TRBD1 is a possible D gene (5 bases). Germline V CDR1 and CDR2: MGHDK, SYGVNS. With 1 base removed from V and 1 base from J, the gap between germline ends came to 16 bases. This CDR3 has 17 amino acids. CDR3 loop: CASSEFATGSLQETQYF. The CDR3 DNA reads TGTGCCAGCAGTGAATTTGCAACAGGCTCTCTCCAAGAGACCCAGTACTTC.

In its sample, this clonotype was seen a few times. The chain links TRBV6-1 to TRBJ2-3; D may be TRBD1 (6 bases). V was clipped by 6 bases and J by 0 bases, with 16 bases between them. The length of the CDR3 is 16 residues. In germline, CDR1 is MNHNS, CDR2 SASEGT. The CDR3 nucleotides read TGTGCCAGCAGGAGGACAGCATCGATTAGCACAGATACGCAGTATTTT. This sequence encodes CASRRTASISTDTQYF.

This clonotype was observed a handful of times. This chain links TRBV9 with TRBJ2-3, with D uncertain. The CDR3 is 15 residues long. Trimming cost V 3 bases and J 0 bases, with 11 bases left between them. CDR1 is SGDLS, CDR2 YYNGEE, per germline. In nucleotides, the CDR3 is TGTGCCAGCAGCGCCCCAGATCCTAGCACAGATACGCAGTATTTT. Translation: CASSAPDPSTDTQYF.

This chain links TRBV20-1 with TRBJ2-3; D might be TRBD2 (6 bases). Germline V gene data show CDR1 as DFQATT and CDR2 as SNEGSKA (reference sequence). This CDR3 contains 14 residues. Trimming stripped 3 bases from V and 6 bases from J, with 16 bases between. The DNA of the CDR3 is TGCAGTGCTAGGACCGTACTAGGGACTGATACGCAGTATTTT. Its protein is CSARTVLGTDTQYF.

In this sample, this clonotype turned up a few times. V and J are TRBV7-2 and TRBJ2-7; no definite D call. The CDR3 runs 16 residues. Between the trimmed V and J ends, which lost 5 bases and 4 bases, there was a span of 21 bases. CDR1 and CDR2 from the germline V gene are SGHTA and FQGNSA. The CDR3: CASSPSRSLTIYEQYF. The CDR3 DNA reads TGTGCCAGCAGCCCCAGCAGATCCTTAACAATTTACGAGCAGTACTTC.

There are a few counts of this clonotype. In DNA, the CDR3 is TGTGCCAGCTCACCCGCGCAACCGGGCAATTCACCCCTCCACTTT. This gives the protein CASSPAQPGNSPLHF. This chain joins TRBV18 and TRBJ1-6; D not certain. Germline V CDR1 and CDR2: KGHSH, LQKENI. Trimming stripped 3 bases from V and 7 bases from J, with 13 bases between. This CDR3 is 15 amino acids long.

The V gene is TRBV7-9, the J gene TRBJ2-7; the match to TRBD2 covers 11 bases. V shed 8 bases, J shed 2 bases, and the junction held 8 bases outside the gene matches. The CDR3 loop spans 15 amino acids. The V gene's germline CDR1 is SEHNR and CDR2 FQNEAQ (reference sequence). In nucleotides, the CDR3 is TGTGCCAGCGGAGGACTAGCGGGTAAGGCCTACGAGCAGTACTTC. Its translation: CASGGLAGKAYEQYF.

The genes are TRBV7-9 and TRBJ2-7, with no clear D. The CDR3 has 12 residues. Germline-derived CDR1 and CDR2 are SEHNR and FQNEAQ (reference sequence). V was pared by 3 bases and J by 4 bases, with 7 bases between. The CDR3 spells CASSFMGYEQYF. For the CDR3, the DNA is TGTGCCAGCAGCTTTATGGGGTACGAGCAGTACTTC. The variable domain in full, completed from reference TRBV7-9 and TRBJ2-7, reads DTGVSQNPRHKITKRGQNVTFRCDPISEHNRLYWYRQTLGQGPEFLTYFQNEAQLEKSRLLSDRFSAERPKGSFSTLEIQRTEQGDSAMYLCASSFMGYEQYFGPGTRLTVT.

This clonotype has just a few counts. The V gene is TRBV12-3 or TRBV12-4, the J gene TRBJ2-2, with D tentatively TRBD1 or TRBD2 (6 bases each). The CDR3 length is 15 residues. Deletions cut 4 bases from V and 8 bases from J, with 17 bases between. CDR3 in DNA: TGTGCCAGCAGTTCCGGGACTCGCACAGGGGGGGAGCTGTTTTTT. Translated, it gives CASSSGTRTGGELFF.

The rearrangement joins TRBV5-5 to TRBJ1-4; D might be TRBD1 (6 bases). CDR1 is SGHKS and CDR2 is YYEKEE in the germline V gene (reference sequence). The CDR3 covers 15 residues. Trimming took off 4 bases at V and 0 bases at J, with 10 bases between the two ends. CDR3 nucleotide sequence: TGTGCCAGCAGCGTCGGGACAACAACTAATGAAAAACTGTTTTTT. Translating gives CASSVGTTTNEKLFF. The full variable domain, in which reference TRBV5-5 and TRBJ1-4 provide the parts outside the CDR3, is DAGVTQSPTHLIKTRGQQVTLRCSPISGHKSVSWYQQVLGQGPQFIFQYYEKEERGRGNFPDRFSARQFPNYSSELNVNALLLGDSALYLCASSVGTTTNEKLFFGSGTQLSVL.

This clonotype was found many times. This chain joins TRBV12-3 or TRBV12-4 and TRBJ2-7; TRBD2 matches 10 bases. Unmatched junction bases numbered 7, after V lost 5 bases and J lost 3 bases. The CDR3 has 15 residues. The CDR3 sequence is CASSPRTSGYYEQYF. In nucleotides, the CDR3 is TGTGCCAGCAGTCCCCGGACTAGCGGCTACTACGAGCAGTACTTC.

This chain connects TRBV5-1 to TRBJ1-2, with unresolved D. CDR1 is SGHRS, CDR2 YFSETQ, per germline. Trimming cost V 1 base and J 8 bases, with 12 bases left between them. The CDR3 runs to 13 residues. CDR3 protein: CASSLKLDRGYTF. CDR3 nucleotides: TGCGCCAGCAGCTTGAAGCTTGACCGGGGCTACACCTTC.

The rearrangement links TRBV2 to TRBJ2-5, with 9 bases that match TRBD1. The CDR3 spans 13 residues. In germline, CDR1 is SNHLY, CDR2 FYNNEI. Trimming removed 10 bases from V and 2 bases from J; junction bases left unmatched: 5. The CDR3 DNA reads as TGTGCCAACCAGGGGACAGGGCAAGAGACCCAGTACTTC. This gives the protein CANQGTGQETQYF.

The gene calls are TRBV19 and TRBJ2-5; no firm D call. Germline V gene data show CDR1 as LNHDA and CDR2 as SQIVND (reference sequence). Trimming removed 4 bases from V and 2 bases from J, with 11 bases in between. The CDR3 sequence is 14 residues long. This chain's CDR3 is CASSKRGMQETQYF. Here the CDR3 DNA reads TGTGCCAGTAGTAAGCGTGGGATGCAAGAGACCCAGTACTTC.